This T cell receptor (beta chain) was retrieved from a study of blood T cell repertoires in COVID-19. Study details: T cells, B-cell-depleted T cells, or PBMCs supplied cDNA or gDNA.

Looked up from germline, CDR1 is DFQATT and CDR2 is SNEGSKA (reference sequence). The CDR3 runs 13 residues. With 3 bases removed from V and 5 bases from J, the gap between germline ends came to 8 bases. In the authors' workflow: By means of reference gene primer amplification, nucleated cell counts were estimated. The protocol was immunoSEQ multiplex PCR, while the TCRdb copy is restricted to in-frame clones and leaves out a portion. V and J calls and clone size follow that table, whereas D and trimming were derived from the DNA. The table records about 38,000 clones, less than 80% of them present only once.

The clonotype was recovered from a man in his sixties or seventies with COVID-19, enrolled during active disease. The material sequenced was peripheral blood. The chain carries TRBV20-1 and TRBJ1-6, with TRBD1 as a possible D gene (5 bases). The CDR3 DNA follows: TGCAGTGCTAGTGCAGGGCATAATTCACCCCTCCACTTT. It translates to CSASAGHNSPLHF.